Following are 21 T cell receptor beta chains from one sample sequenced in a study of Ad26.COV2.S vaccination and SARS-CoV-2 variants. Data came from immunoSEQ multiplex PCR; TCRdb stores just in-frame clones and leaves some out. Counted here are 350,000 to 600,000 clones, 89% occurring once; the ten biggest clones make up more than 1.5%. Treatment reported: approximately 18 received Ad26.COV2.S at low or high dose, single or two shots; roughly five received placebo; per-sample allocation not given. Vaccine and placebo recipients were sampled on day 63 after the first injection. Sequencing was performed on peripheral blood, taken in a trial of Ad26.COV2.S vaccine versus placebo. Source of these receptors: a person aged 18-60 years who received the Ad26.COV2.S COVID-19 vaccine or a placebo.

The chain links TRBV9 to TRBJ1-4; TRBD1 might be the D (6 bases). The CDR3 has 13 amino acids. Germline lookup yields CDR1 SGDLS and CDR2 YYNGEE. The ends were cut back, 2 bases at V and 8 bases at J, with 10 bases in the middle. CDR3: CASSVSGDEKLFF. The CDR3 nucleotides read TGTGCCAGCAGCGTTTCAGGGGACGAAAAACTGTTTTTT.

This chain uses TRBV10-2 with TRBJ1-5; tentative D call: TRBD1 (6 bases). This CDR3 contains 13 residues. Germline V gives CDR1 WSHSY, CDR2 SAAADI. Trimming pared 7 bases from V and 5 bases from J, leaving 12 bases between. CDR3 amino acids: CASTGGAYQPQHF. DNA for the CDR3: TGCGCCAGCACTGGGGGCGCGTATCAGCCCCAGCATTTT.

The V gene is TRBV18, the J gene TRBJ2-3; the D is unclear. Germline CDR1 and CDR2: KGHSH and LQKENI. Trimming left V 3 bases short and J 0 bases short, with 7 bases between. The CDR3 sequence is 14 residues long. DNA for the CDR3: TGTGCCAGCTCACCTACAGTTAGCACAGATACGCAGTATTTT. Translation: CASSPTVSTDTQYF.

This sequence joins TRBV7-8 and TRBJ2-1; the match to TRBD2 covers 9 bases. The CDR3 is made up of 16 amino acids. Germline CDR1 SGHVS, CDR2 FQNEAQ. V was clipped by 0 bases and J by 7 bases; unmatched bases: 7. The CDR3: CASSLASRGGRNEQFF. The DNA for the CDR3 is TGTGCCAGCAGCTTAGCGTCGCGGGGGGGCAGAAATGAGCAGTTCTTC.

The genes are TRBV2 and TRBJ1-2; possibly TRBD1 for D (5 bases). This CDR3 region has 13 residues. Trimming took off 6 bases at V and 3 bases at J, with 11 bases between the two ends. Per the germline V gene, CDR1 is SNHLY and CDR2 is FYNNEI. The CDR3 sequence: CASRDIYDYGYTF. The CDR3 DNA is TGTGCCAGCAGGGACATTTACGACTATGGCTACACCTTC.

This clone was counted a few times. V gene TRBV3-1 (or the pseudogene TRBV3-2) combines with J gene TRBJ1-6; D unresolved. The CDR3 has 18 amino acids. CDR1 and CDR2 (germline): LGHDT, YNNKEL (reference sequence). V lost 0 bases and J 9 bases, leaving 21 bases between the germline ends. CDR3 sequence reads: CASSQDIPSKARGSPLHF. The CDR3 DNA follows: TGTGCCAGCAGCCAAGATATACCCAGCAAGGCCCGGGGTTCACCCCTCCACTTT.

The chain uses TRBV9 and TRBJ1-3, with a weak D call TRBD1 (5 bases). The germline V gene encodes CDR1 SGDLS and CDR2 YYNGEE. V lost 0 bases and J 2 bases, leaving 12 bases between the germline ends. CDR3 size: 16 residues. The CDR3 DNA sequence: TGTGCCAGCAGCGTAGAGGCGGCCAGGGCTGGAAACACCATATATTTT. Translating gives CASSVEAARAGNTIYF.

This clone was seen a handful of times. The J gene is TRBJ1-5, the V gene TRBV27, with D unresolved. Germline CDR1 is MNHEY and CDR2 is SMNVEV (reference sequence). This CDR3 spans 14 amino acids. Trimming stripped 2 bases from V and 0 bases from J, with 5 bases between. CDR3 amino acids: CASSLGYSNQPQHF. CDR3 in DNA: TGTGCCAGCAGTTTAGGGTATAGCAATCAGCCCCAGCATTTT.

The V gene is TRBV3-1 (or the pseudogene TRBV3-2), the J gene TRBJ1-2; D ambiguous. This CDR3 spans 17 amino acids. V was trimmed by 0 bases and J by 2 bases, leaving 16 bases between them. The V gene's germline CDR1 is LGHDT and CDR2 YNNKEL (reference sequence). This CDR3 is CASSQDRTGRLNYGYTF. In DNA, the CDR3 is TGTGCCAGCAGCCAAGATAGAACCGGGCGACTGAACTATGGCTACACCTTC.

The gene calls are TRBV30 and TRBJ1-6, with D perhaps matching TRBD1 (6 bases). V lost 4 bases and J lost 5, with 12 bases in between. Per the germline V gene, CDR1 is GTSNPN and CDR2 is SVGIG (reference sequence). The CDR3 consists of 14 residues. The DNA for the CDR3 is TGTGCCTGGACCCTGGACAGCAATAATTCACCCCTCCACTTT. Translation gives CAWTLDSNNSPLHF.

This clone has only one observation. This sequence joins TRBV11-2 and TRBJ2-3, with TRBD2 identical over 7 bases. After removal of 3 bases from V and 2 bases from J, the junction contained 5 bases not matched to a gene. The length of the CDR3 is 15 residues. CDR1 and CDR2 from the germline V gene are SGHAT and FQNNGV. This CDR3 reads CASSLGGLPTDTQYF. In DNA form, the CDR3 reads TGTGCCAGCAGCTTGGGGGGACTACCCACAGATACGCAGTATTTT.

The chain carries TRBV19 and TRBJ1-1; D is undetermined. The V end was cut by 6 bases, the J end by 0 bases, with 8 bases between. Germline lookup yields CDR1 LNHDA and CDR2 SQIVND (reference sequence). There are 13 residues in the CDR3. The CDR3 protein is CASSSGMNTEAFF. The CDR3 nucleotides read TGTGCCAGTAGCTCTGGGATGAACACTGAAGCTTTCTTT.

The chain carries TRBV2 and TRBJ1-2; 7 nucleotides agree with TRBD1. Germline V gene sequence: CDR1 SNHLY, CDR2 FYNNEI. The V and J ends lost 1 base and 4 bases, in that order; junction bases with no gene match: 6. This CDR3 region has 15 residues. CDR3: CASSEEQGRFYGYTF. The CDR3, as DNA: TGTGCCAGCAGTGAAGAACAGGGGAGGTTCTATGGCTACACCTTC.

The chain employs TRBV5-6 and TRBJ1-2, with a weak D call TRBD1 (5 bases). The V and J ends lost 2 bases and 4 bases respectively, with 9 bases between them. CDR3 length: 13 amino acids. Germline V gene sequence: CDR1 SGHDT, CDR2 YYEEEE. CDR3 in DNA: TGTGCCAGCAGCTTTCTCGGGGGCTATGGCTACACCTTC. Its protein is CASSFLGGYGYTF.

J is TRBJ1-5 and V is TRBV6-1, with 7 bases that match TRBD1. The CDR3 length is 18 residues. Trimming at V came to 2 bases and at J to 1 base, leaving 11 bases not matched to a gene. Germline V CDR1 and CDR2: MNHNS, SASEGT. The CDR3 region is CASSEPSQGRGSNQPQHF. CDR3 DNA: TGTGCCAGCAGTGAACCCTCACAGGGGAGAGGGAGCAATCAGCCCCAGCATTTT.

The chain joins TRBV14 to TRBJ2-7; unclear D gene. This CDR3 is built from 16 residues. V dropped 0 bases and J dropped 5 bases, with 17 bases sitting between them. In germline, CDR1 is SGHDN, CDR2 FVKESK. CDR3 nucleotide sequence: TGTGCCAGCAGCCAAGATAGGCCGGTACCATTCGACGAGCAGTACTTC. The encoded protein is CASSQDRPVPFDEQYF.

This clone was seen only once. A junction end diverges from the germline sequence, so it may reflect a read error. The rearrangement joins TRBV12-3 or TRBV12-4 to TRBJ1-1, with D uncertain. This CDR3 has 12 amino acids. CDR3 protein: CASSFTQSDAFF. The CDR3, as DNA: TGTGCCAGCTCTTTTACCCAATCTGATGCTTTCTTT.

This chain uses TRBV12-3 or TRBV12-4 with TRBJ2-1; D is ambiguous. CDR3 size: 11 residues. Trimming stripped 3 bases from V and 12 bases from J, with 9 bases between. DNA for the CDR3: TGTGCCAGCAGTTTTTCGGAAACGCAGTTCTTC. Amino acid sequence: CASSFSETQFF.

This sequence joins TRBV14 and TRBJ1-4; D unclear. V lost 7 bases and J 8 bases, leaving 14 bases between the germline ends. The CDR3 loop spans 13 amino acids. Per the germline V gene, CDR1 is SGHDN and CDR2 is FVKESK. For the CDR3, the DNA is TGTGCCAGCAAACCTAGTGGCCGGGAAAAACTGTTTTTT. This codes for CASKPSGREKLFF.

The chain employs TRBV13 and TRBJ2-6, with 12 bases matching TRBD1. Germline CDR1 reads PRHDT; CDR2 reads FYEKMQ (reference sequence). Germline trimming cut 4 bases from V and 2 bases from J; bases unmatched to any gene: 12. The CDR3 has 20 residues. The CDR3 nucleotides are TGTGCCAGCAGCTCCCGGGACAGGGGGCGAAAACGACCTGGGGCCAACGTCCTGACTTTC. As protein: CASSSRDRGRKRPGANVLTF. Drawing the rest from reference TRBV13 and TRBJ2-6, the complete variable domain is AAGVIQSPRHLIKEKRETATLKCYPIPRHDTVYWYQQGPGQDPQFLISFYEKMQSDKGSIPDRFSAQQFSDYHSELNMSSLELGDSALYFCASSSRDRGRKRPGANVLTFGAGSRLTVL.

The rearrangement uses TRBV10-3 and TRBJ1-6; D might be TRBD1 (6 bases). The V and J ends lost 10 bases and 8 bases respectively, with 15 bases between them. CDR3 length equals 13 residues. In germline, CDR1 is ENHRY, CDR2 SYGVKD. CDR3 loop: CATSRDTDSPLHF. The CDR3 bases are TGTGCCACCAGCCGGGACACCGATTCACCCCTCCACTTT.